This T cell receptor (beta chain) emerged from a study of blood T cells in healthy people across ages. CDR1 and CDR2 (germline): MNHEY, SVGAGI. V gave up 2 bases and J gave up 2 bases; unmatched junction bases: 3. CDR3 length equals 15 residues. Primers used in a second PCR of about 6 to 11 cycles were a sample-barcoded 5' primer and a J-beta primer mix. TCRdb called the 5' RACE reads again in MiXCR, with one record for every CDR3 protein. The table lists about 640,000 distinct CDR3 sequences, 58% of them singletons. The sample taken for sequencing was blood. The chain links TRBV6-5 to TRBJ2-3; 8 nucleotides align to TRBD2. The receptor was derived from a man between 60 and 75 years old in good health. This chain's CDR3 is CASSYKRGTTDTQYF. The CDR3 DNA is TGTGCCAGCAGTTACAAGCGGGGGACCACAGATACGCAGTATTTT.